This is a list of T cell receptor beta chains from one sample in a study of blood T cell repertoires in COVID-19. The method was immunoSEQ multiplex PCR; TCRdb's version includes in-frame clones alone and lacks a portion of them. The table lists tens of thousands of clones, 83% of them singletons. Sequenced input: peripheral blood. The source of these receptors is a human donor in a cohort sampled during active COVID-19. Each CDR3 is given with its conserved first and last residue. The D gene is left open where the match is weak. The size field is filled for only some rows; it gives once, few, many or a size class.

>NA|TRBJ1-5|TRBV7-8|TRBD1
CASSRDRGLNQPQHF
TGTGCCAGCAGCCGGGACAGGGGCCTCAATCAGCCCCAGCATTTT
>NA|TRBJ2-3|TRBV15|NA
CATSTHDLDTQYF
TGTGCCACCAGCACGCACGACTTAGATACGCAGTATTTT
>NA|TRBJ1-3|TRBV7-2|NA
CASSPLAGPQTGNTIYF
TGTGCCAGCAGCCCCCTGGCAGGTCCGCAAACTGGAAACACCATATATTTT
>NA|TRBJ1-1|TRBV19|NA
CASSTTAGPPNTEAFF
TGTGCCAGTAGTACCACCGCGGGACCCCCTAACACTGAAGCTTTCTTT
>NA|TRBJ2-7|TRBV6-6|NA
CASGTRDYEQYF
TGTGCCAGCGGCACGCGGGACTACGAGCAGTACTTC
>NA|TRBJ1-3|TRBV18|NA
CASSPFRSSGNTIYF
TGTGCCAGCTCACCGTTCAGAAGCTCTGGAAACACCATATATTTT
>few|TRBJ2-3|TRBV2|TRBD1
CASRGTGGSPSTDTQYF
TGTGCCAGCAGGGGGACAGGGGGCTCTCCTAGCACAGATACGCAGTATTTT
>NA|TRBJ1-1|TRBV29-1|TRBD1
CGAQGSPNTEAFF
TGCGGAGCACAGGGGTCCCCGAACACTGAAGCTTTCTTT
>once|TRBJ2-7|TRBV5-1|TRBD2
CASSRASGGARYEQYF
TGCGCCAGCAGCAGAGCTAGCGGGGGCGCTCGGTACGAGCAGTACTTC
>NA|TRBJ1-1|TRBV19|NA
CASRLDTEAFF
TGTGCCAGTCGACTAGACACTGAAGCTTTCTTT
>NA|TRBJ1-1|TRBV7-3|NA
CASSLTGNTEAFF
TGTGCCAGCAGCTTGACAGGGAACACTGAAGCTTTCTTT